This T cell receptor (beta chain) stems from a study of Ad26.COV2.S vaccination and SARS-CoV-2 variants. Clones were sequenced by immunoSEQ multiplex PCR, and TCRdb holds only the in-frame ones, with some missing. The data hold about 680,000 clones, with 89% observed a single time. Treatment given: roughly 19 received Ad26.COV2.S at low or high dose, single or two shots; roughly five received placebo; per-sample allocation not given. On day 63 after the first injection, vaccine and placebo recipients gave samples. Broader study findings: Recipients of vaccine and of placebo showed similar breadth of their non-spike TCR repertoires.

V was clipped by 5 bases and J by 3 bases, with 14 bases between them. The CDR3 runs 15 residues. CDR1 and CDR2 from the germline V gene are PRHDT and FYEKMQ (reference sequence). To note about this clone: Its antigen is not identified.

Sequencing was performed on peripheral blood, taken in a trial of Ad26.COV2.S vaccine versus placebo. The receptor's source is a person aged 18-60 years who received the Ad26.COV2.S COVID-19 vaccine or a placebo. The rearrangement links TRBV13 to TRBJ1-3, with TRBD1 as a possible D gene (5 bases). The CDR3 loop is CASSAQGIRGNTIYF. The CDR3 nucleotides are TGTGCCAGCAGCGCTCAGGGAATACGTGGAAACACCATATATTTT.